This T cell receptor beta chain was captured in a study of blood T cells in healthy people across ages. Overall study findings and caveats: In these data, TCR beta diversity tracked strongly with naive T cell percentage. Age brought a roughly linear fall in TCR beta diversity measured per million T cells.

Alongside a J-beta primer mix, a sample-barcoded 5' primer served in a second PCR lasting 7 to 11 cycles. Each cDNA molecule, via a template-switch adaptor with 12 random nucleotides, was tagged. Each CDR3 protein gets one entry after TCRdb re-called the 5' RACE reads with MiXCR. The sample yields 1.5 million to 2 million distinct CDR3 sequences, 28% seen once. Comment on this clonotype: Its antigen is still unknown.

Total RNA was isolated from each sample in quantities of at least 6 micrograms. Per germline, CDR1 DFQATT and CDR2 SNEGSKA (reference sequence). The CDR3 covers 14 residues. The origin of this receptor is a woman in her 30s in good health. This chain uses TRBV20-1 with TRBJ1-2; D may be TRBD1 (5 bases). Sequenced input: blood. CDR3: CIATPDSTVGGYTF. As DNA, the CDR3 is TGCATTGCAACTCCCGACTCGACAGTGGGGGGCTACACCTTC.